This TCR beta chain was obtained from a study of beta chain features in type 1 diabetes. Study-wide findings and caveats: Type 1 diabetes patients showed a moderate but significant shortening of TCRB CDR3s in all four CD4+ subsets. For type 1 diabetes patients, VDJ junctions showed fewer insertions and more deletions.

Trimming cost V 3 bases and J 0 bases, with 12 bases left between them. The germline CDR1 and CDR2 sequences are KGHSH and LQKENI. This CDR3 comprises 17 residues. Only a few counts were recorded for this clone. Its specificity is not known. One heparinised blood draw averaging approximately 120 mL was given by each donor. Isolation of CD4+ naive, central memory, regulatory and stem cell-like memory cells was achieved by sorting via CD45RO/CCR7/CD25/CD127/CD95/CD27. Of the isolated RNA, all was reverse transcribed, and so the sequenced material was expressed TCRB transcripts. TCRdb keeps only in-frame clones here, not all; method: immunoSEQ multiplex PCR. This table holds a few hundred thousand clones, around 10% found once.

Sequencing was carried out using central memory CD4+ T cells from blood. This sequence joins TRBV18 and TRBJ2-6; D may be TRBD2 (5 bases). The TCR originated in a man aged 25-40 years with type 1 diabetes. In DNA, the CDR3 is TGTGCCAGCTCACCGGCACTGGGGAGCTCTGGGGCCAACGTCCTGACTTTC. Its protein is CASSPALGSSGANVLTF.